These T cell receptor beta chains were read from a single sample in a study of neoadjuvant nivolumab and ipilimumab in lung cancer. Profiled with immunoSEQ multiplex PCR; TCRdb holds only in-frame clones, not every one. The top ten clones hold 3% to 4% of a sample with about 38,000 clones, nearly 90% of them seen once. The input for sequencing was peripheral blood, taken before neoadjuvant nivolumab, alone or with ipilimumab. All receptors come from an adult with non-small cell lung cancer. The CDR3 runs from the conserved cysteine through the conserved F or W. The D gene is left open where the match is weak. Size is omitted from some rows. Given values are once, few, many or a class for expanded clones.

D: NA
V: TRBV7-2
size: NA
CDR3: CASSLQGRGDTQYF

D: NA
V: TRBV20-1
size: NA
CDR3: CSARLQPQHF

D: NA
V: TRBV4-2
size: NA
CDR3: CASSQVRGRESYEQYF

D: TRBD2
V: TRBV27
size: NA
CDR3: CASSLSRRLAVQFF

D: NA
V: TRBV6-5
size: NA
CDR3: CASSFGGNQPQHF

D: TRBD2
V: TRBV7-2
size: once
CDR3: CASSLAVAGAGNEQFF

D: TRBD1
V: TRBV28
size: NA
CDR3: CASSPTRDRGYEQYF

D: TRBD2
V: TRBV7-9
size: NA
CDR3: CASSPVTGGGVGDTQYF

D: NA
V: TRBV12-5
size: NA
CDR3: CASGYAATGWTDTQYF

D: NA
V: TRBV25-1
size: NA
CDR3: CASSVAETQYF

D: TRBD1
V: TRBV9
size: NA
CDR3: CASSGDSSSGANVLTF

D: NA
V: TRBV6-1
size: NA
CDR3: CASIPGNRGTDTQYF

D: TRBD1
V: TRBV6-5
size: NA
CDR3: CASSYTATGGGGELFF

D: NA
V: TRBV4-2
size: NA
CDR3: CASSQTGEVTDTQYF

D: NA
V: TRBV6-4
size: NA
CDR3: CASSDSSRALNEQFF

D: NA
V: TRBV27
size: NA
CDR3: CASSPRIKGDTQYF

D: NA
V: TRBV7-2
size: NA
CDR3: CASSPQGSISNQPQHF

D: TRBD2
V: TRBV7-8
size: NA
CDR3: CASGTGGGELFF

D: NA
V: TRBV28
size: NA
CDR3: CASSLAGSYEQYF

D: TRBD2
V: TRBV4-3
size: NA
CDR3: CASSQGLAGAGELFF

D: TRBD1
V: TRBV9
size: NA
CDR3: CASSEQGDRATYEQYF

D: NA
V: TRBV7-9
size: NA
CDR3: CASSLWGNTEAFF

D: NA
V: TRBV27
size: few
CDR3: CASSLGLKNQPQHF

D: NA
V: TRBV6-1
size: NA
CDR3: CASTGGRATDTQYF